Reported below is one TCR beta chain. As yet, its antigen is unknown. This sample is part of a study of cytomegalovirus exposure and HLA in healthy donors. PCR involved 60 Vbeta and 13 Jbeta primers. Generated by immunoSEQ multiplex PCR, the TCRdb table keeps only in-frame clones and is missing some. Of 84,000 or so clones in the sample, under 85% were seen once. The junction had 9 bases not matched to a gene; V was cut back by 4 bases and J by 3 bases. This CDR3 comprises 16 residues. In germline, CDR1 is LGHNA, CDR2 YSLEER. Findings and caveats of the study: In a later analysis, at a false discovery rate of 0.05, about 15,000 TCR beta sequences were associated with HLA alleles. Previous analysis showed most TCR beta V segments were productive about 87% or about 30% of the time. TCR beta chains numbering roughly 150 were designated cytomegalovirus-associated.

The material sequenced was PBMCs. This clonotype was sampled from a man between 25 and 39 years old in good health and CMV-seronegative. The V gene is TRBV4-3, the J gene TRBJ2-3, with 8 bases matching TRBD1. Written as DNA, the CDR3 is TGCGCCAGCAGCCGCTCACAGGGGGACCATACAGATACGCAGTATTTT. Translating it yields CASSRSQGDHTDTQYF.